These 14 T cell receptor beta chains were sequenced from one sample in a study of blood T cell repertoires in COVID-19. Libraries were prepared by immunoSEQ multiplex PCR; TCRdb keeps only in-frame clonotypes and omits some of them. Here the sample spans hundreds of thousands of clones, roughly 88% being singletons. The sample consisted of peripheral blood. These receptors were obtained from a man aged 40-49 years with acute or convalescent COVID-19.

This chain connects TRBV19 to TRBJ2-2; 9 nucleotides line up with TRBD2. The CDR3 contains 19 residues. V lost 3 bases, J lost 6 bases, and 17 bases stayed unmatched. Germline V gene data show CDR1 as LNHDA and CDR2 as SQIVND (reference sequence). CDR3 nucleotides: TGTGCCAGTAGTATCGGGTCTTGGGCGGGAGGGCCCTCTGCCGGGGAGCTGTTTTTT. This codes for CASSIGSWAGGPSAGELFF.

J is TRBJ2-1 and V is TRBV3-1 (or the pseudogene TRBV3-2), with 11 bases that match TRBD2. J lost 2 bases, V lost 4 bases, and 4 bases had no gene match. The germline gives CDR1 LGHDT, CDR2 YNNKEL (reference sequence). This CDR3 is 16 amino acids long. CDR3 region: CASSPYSGRAYNEQFF. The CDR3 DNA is TGTGCCAGCAGCCCGTATAGCGGGAGGGCCTACAATGAGCAGTTCTTC.

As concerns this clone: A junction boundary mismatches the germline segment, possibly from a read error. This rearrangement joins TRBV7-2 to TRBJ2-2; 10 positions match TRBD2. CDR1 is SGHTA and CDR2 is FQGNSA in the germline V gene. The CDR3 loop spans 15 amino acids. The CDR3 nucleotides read TGTGCCAGCAGCCTAGCGGGAGTGACCGACGGGGAGCTGTTTTTT. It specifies CASSLAGVTDGELFF.

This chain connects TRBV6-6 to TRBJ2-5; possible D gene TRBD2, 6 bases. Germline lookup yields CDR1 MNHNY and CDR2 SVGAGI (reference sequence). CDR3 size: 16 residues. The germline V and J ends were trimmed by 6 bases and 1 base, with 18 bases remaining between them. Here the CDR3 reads CASRTTRGSGQETQYF. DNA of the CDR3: TGTGCCAGCAGGACGACTCGGGGGAGCGGCCAAGAGACCCAGTACTTC.

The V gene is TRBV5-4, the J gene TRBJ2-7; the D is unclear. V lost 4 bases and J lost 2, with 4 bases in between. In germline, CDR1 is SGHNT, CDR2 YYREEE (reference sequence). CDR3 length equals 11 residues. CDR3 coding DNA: TGTGCCAGCAGCAATACCTACGAGCAGTACTTC. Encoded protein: CASSNTYEQYF.

Here the CDR3 DNA reads TGTGCCAGCAGTTTATACAGTAACTCCTACGAGCAGTACTTC. This gives the protein CASSLYSNSYEQYF. The rearrangement links TRBV6-6 to TRBJ2-7; D call uncertain. The CDR3 loop spans 14 amino acids. Trimming stripped 4 bases from V and 0 bases from J, with 10 bases between. Germline CDR1 and CDR2: MNHNY and SVGAGI (reference sequence).

The CDR3 DNA is TGTGCCAGCAGCTTCGGAGCGGGAGGGCGAAACGAGCAGTACTTC. It yields the protein CASSFGAGGRNEQYF. This chain links TRBV5-5 with TRBJ2-7; 10 bases align to TRBD2. V lost 2 bases, J lost 5 bases, and 7 bases stayed unmatched. Germline V gene data show CDR1 as SGHKS and CDR2 as YYEKEE (reference sequence). The CDR3 has 15 amino acids.

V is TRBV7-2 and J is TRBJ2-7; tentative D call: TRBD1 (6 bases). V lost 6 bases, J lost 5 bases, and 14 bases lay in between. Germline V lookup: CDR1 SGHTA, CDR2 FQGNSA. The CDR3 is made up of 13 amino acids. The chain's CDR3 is CASSEQGGDEQYF. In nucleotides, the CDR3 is TGTGCCAGCAGTGAACAGGGCGGCGACGAGCAGTACTTC.

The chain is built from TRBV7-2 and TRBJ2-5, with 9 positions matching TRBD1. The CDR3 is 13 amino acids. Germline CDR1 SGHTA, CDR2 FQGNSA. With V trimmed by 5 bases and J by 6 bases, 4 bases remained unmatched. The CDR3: CASSLGQGKTQYF. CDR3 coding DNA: TGTGCCAGCAGCCTGGGACAGGGAAAGACCCAGTACTTC.

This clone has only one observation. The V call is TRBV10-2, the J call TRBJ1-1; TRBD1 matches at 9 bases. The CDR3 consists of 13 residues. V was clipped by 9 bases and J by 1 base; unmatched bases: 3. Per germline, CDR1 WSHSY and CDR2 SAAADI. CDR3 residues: CASGQGRNTEAFF. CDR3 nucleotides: TGCGCCAGTGGACAGGGGCGGAACACTGAAGCTTTCTTT.

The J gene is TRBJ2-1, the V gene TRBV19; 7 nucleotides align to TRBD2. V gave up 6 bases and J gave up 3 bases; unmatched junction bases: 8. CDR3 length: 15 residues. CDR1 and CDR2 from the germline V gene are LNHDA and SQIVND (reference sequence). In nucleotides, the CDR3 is TGTGCCAGTAGCCTCCCTAGCGGAGGCTACAATGAGCAGTTCTTC. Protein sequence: CASSLPSGGYNEQFF.

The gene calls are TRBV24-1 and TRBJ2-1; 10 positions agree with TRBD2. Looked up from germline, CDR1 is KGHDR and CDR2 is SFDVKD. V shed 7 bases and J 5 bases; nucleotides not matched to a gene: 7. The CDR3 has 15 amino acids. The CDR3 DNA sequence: TGTGCCACCAGCGCGGCGCTAGCGGGAGACAATGAGCAGTTCTTC. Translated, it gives CATSAALAGDNEQFF.

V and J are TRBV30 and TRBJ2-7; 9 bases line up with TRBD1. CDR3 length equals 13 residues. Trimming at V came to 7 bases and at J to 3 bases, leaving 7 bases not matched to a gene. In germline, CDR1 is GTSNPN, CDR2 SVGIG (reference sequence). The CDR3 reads CAFRDRAVYEQYF. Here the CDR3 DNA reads TGTGCCTTCCGGGACAGGGCGGTCTACGAGCAGTACTTC.

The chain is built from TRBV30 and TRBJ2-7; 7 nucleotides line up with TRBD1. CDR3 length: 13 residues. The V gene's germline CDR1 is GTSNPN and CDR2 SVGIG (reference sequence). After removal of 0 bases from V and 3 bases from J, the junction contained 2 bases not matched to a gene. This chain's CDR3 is CAWSVNRGYEQYF. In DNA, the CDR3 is TGTGCCTGGAGTGTCAACAGGGGCTACGAGCAGTACTTC.